The 26 T cell receptor beta chains below come from one sample, sequenced in a study of cytomegalovirus exposure and HLA in healthy donors. The repertoire was sequenced with immunoSEQ multiplex PCR; TCRdb's copy has only in-frame clones and lacks some. The table lists under 200,000 clones, 89% of them singletons, with 4% to 5% in the top ten. Sequences were obtained from PBMCs. The receptors were sampled from a man aged 18 to 30 in good health and CMV-seropositive.

CDR3 protein: CASSSLGGYGYTF. CDR3 DNA sequence: TGTGCCAGCAGTTCCCTAGGAGGATATGGCTACACCTTC. The gene calls are TRBV28 and TRBJ1-2; D is uncertain. Germline CDR1 MDHEN, CDR2 SYDVKM. The CDR3 totals 13 residues. With 4 bases removed from V and 5 bases from J, the gap between germline ends came to 11 bases.

This clone was detected only a few times. This sequence joins TRBV6-6 and TRBJ1-2; maybe TRBD1 (5 bases). This CDR3 is built from 14 residues. Looked up from germline, CDR1 is MNHNY and CDR2 is SVGAGI (reference sequence). Trimming took 4 bases from V and 8 from J, leaving 17 bases between them. The CDR3 loop reads CASSSGFLDKGYTF. In DNA form, the CDR3 reads TGTGCCAGCAGTTCAGGTTTTTTGGACAAGGGCTACACCTTC.

This clone turned up a few times. The V gene is TRBV7-9, the J gene TRBJ2-7; no firm D call. The V gene lost 1 base and the J gene lost 3 bases, with 16 bases spanning the gap. Germline V CDR1 and CDR2: SEHNR, FQNEAQ (reference sequence). The CDR3 loop spans 16 amino acids. The CDR3 DNA reads TGTGCCAGCAGCTTAGGTAGTGCGCGGTCAAACTACGAGCAGTACTTC. Amino acids: CASSLGSARSNYEQYF.

This clone came up once. This CDR3 reads CASSLPGQPILDEQYF. In DNA, the CDR3 is TGTGCCAGCAGCCTCCCGGGACAACCAATTCTCGACGAGCAGTACTTC. The chain employs TRBV11-3 and TRBJ2-7, with D tentatively TRBD1 (6 bases). Germline CDR1 reads SGHNT; CDR2 reads YENEEA. V was trimmed by 5 bases and J by 5 bases, leaving 22 bases between them. The CDR3 covers 16 residues.

This chain joins TRBV18 and TRBJ2-5, with D maybe TRBD2 (5 bases). The germline V and J ends were trimmed by 6 bases and 2 bases, with 22 bases remaining between them. Germline CDR1 is KGHSH and CDR2 is LQKENI. The CDR3 has 17 amino acids. The CDR3 bases are TGTGCCAGCTCCCCCAGAGGAGGTTCGACTACACAAGAGACCCAGTACTTC. As protein: CASSPRGGSTTQETQYF.

The gene calls are TRBV29-1 and TRBJ1-2; 9 bases are a match to TRBD1. With V trimmed by 6 bases and J by 4 bases, 15 bases remained unmatched. The CDR3 contains 16 residues. Germline assignment: CDR1 SQVTM and CDR2 ANQGSEA. The CDR3 region has the DNA TGCAGCGTCCCTTTGGGGCAGGAACAGGGGGCCTATGGCTACACCTTC. This sequence encodes CSVPLGQEQGAYGYTF.

This chain joins TRBV28 and TRBJ1-1; D not resolved. This CDR3 contains 14 residues. V lost 5 bases and J lost 1, with 11 bases in between. CDR1 and CDR2 (germline): MDHEN, SYDVKM. The CDR3 bases are TGTGCCAGCAGTAAACCTACAGAGAACACTGAAGCTTTCTTT. It yields the protein CASSKPTENTEAFF. Drawing the rest from reference TRBV28 and TRBJ1-1, the complete variable domain is DVKVTQSSRYLVKRTGEKVFLECVQDMDHENMFWYRQDPGLGLRLIYFSYDVKMKEKGDIPEGYSVSREKKERFSLILESASTNQTSMYLCASSKPTENTEAFFGQGTRLTVV.

This chain links TRBV7-3 with TRBJ2-3; D is undetermined. The CDR3 sequence is 14 residues long. V lost 1 base and J lost 5, with 10 bases in between. Germline V lookup: CDR1 SGHTA, CDR2 FQGTGA. The CDR3 bases are TGTGCCAGCAGCTTAAGTCGCTCGCGAGATACGCAGTATTTT. Translation gives CASSLSRSRDTQYF.

This clone was seen just once. V gene TRBV6-5 combines with J gene TRBJ1-1; D might be TRBD1 (5 bases). Germline V gene sequence: CDR1 MNHEY, CDR2 SVGAGI. The CDR3 loop spans 15 amino acids. The V end was cut by 5 bases, the J end by 0 bases, with 13 bases between. CDR3 bases: TGTGCCAGCAGTCCCCAGGGAGGCCTGAACACTGAAGCTTTCTTT. The encoded protein is CASSPQGGLNTEAFF.

The chain uses TRBV29-1 and TRBJ2-1; D ambiguous. The V end was cut by 1 base, the J end by 8 bases, with 9 bases between. The CDR3 runs 12 residues. Germline CDR1 SQVTM, CDR2 ANQGSEA. Here the CDR3 reads CSVEGGGHEQFF. In DNA, the CDR3 is TGCAGCGTTGAAGGCGGTGGTCATGAGCAGTTCTTC.

The chain has TRBV7-9 and TRBJ2-2, with D possibly TRBD2 on 6 matching bases. The germline CDR1 and CDR2 sequences are SEHNR and FQNEAQ (reference sequence). The CDR3 consists of 16 residues. Trimming shortened V by 5 bases and J by 1 base, and 14 bases separated the two germline ends. Here the CDR3 DNA reads TGTGCCAGCAGCCCACCGGGACTGCGGAACACCGGGGAGCTGTTTTTT. The encoded protein is CASSPPGLRNTGELFF.

This sequence joins TRBV7-3 and TRBJ2-1, with 7 bases that match TRBD1. The ends lost 5 bases at V and 4 bases at J; junction bases unmatched: 11. Per germline, CDR1 SGHTA and CDR2 FQGTGA. The CDR3 length is 16 residues. For the CDR3, the DNA is TGTGCCAGCAGCCGCGCCGGGACAGAGAAGTACAATGAGCAGTTCTTC. Its translation is CASSRAGTEKYNEQFF.

V gene TRBV6-1 combines with J gene TRBJ2-6; 7 bases match TRBD1. The V and J ends lost 8 bases and 1 base, in that order; junction bases with no gene match: 5. The length of the CDR3 is 15 residues. The germline gives CDR1 MNHNS, CDR2 SASEGT. CDR3 in amino acids: CASRQGKSGANVLTF. The CDR3, as DNA: TGTGCCAGCCGACAGGGAAAATCTGGGGCCAACGTCCTGACTTTC.

This clone was picked up one time. The CDR3 protein is CASSHPGQGLVEQFF. The DNA for the CDR3 is TGCGCCAGCAGCCACCCGGGACAGGGGCTCGTTGAGCAGTTCTTC. This rearrangement joins TRBV4-1 to TRBJ2-1; TRBD1 matches at 10 bases. CDR3 size: 15 residues. J was trimmed by 9 bases and V by 3 bases; bases with no gene match: 8. CDR1 is MGHRA, CDR2 YSYEKL, per germline.

The rearrangement joins TRBV5-3 to TRBJ1-5; D is unclear. TRBV5-3 is sorted into the ORF group, with uncertain function. This CDR3 spans 15 amino acids. V was trimmed by 4 bases and J by 11 bases, leaving 22 bases between them. The CDR3 region has the DNA TGTGCCAGAAGCCCGTACGGGGAAGCGAGATGGTCCCAGCATTTT. It yields the protein CARSPYGEARWSQHF.

This clone has a single count. This chain joins TRBV7-2 and TRBJ2-3, with TRBD2 matching over 11 bases. This CDR3 has 16 residues. Germline CDR1 reads SGHTA; CDR2 reads FQGNSA. V was pared by 5 bases and J by 1 base, with 5 bases of the junction left unmatched. The CDR3 DNA reads TGTGCCAGCAGCGCTAGACTAGCGGGGCGCACAGATACGCAGTATTTT. Translation gives CASSARLAGRTDTQYF.

V is TRBV19 and J is TRBJ2-7, with 10 bases that match TRBD2. The CDR3 consists of 15 residues. Germline lookup yields CDR1 LNHDA and CDR2 SQIVND (reference sequence). The ends lost 1 base at V and 4 bases at J; junction bases unmatched: 4. This chain's CDR3 is CASSIAGSGRYEQYF. In DNA, the CDR3 is TGTGCCAGTAGTATAGCCGGTAGCGGGAGGTACGAGCAGTACTTC.

The V call is TRBV5-1, the J call TRBJ2-6; 8 bases match TRBD1. CDR3 length: 16 residues. The ends lost 4 bases at V and 0 bases at J; junction bases unmatched: 3. Germline assignment: CDR1 SGHRS and CDR2 YFSETQ. The CDR3 DNA reads as TGCGCCAGCAGCCCGGGACAGGCCTCTGGGGCCAACGTCCTGACTTTC. It specifies CASSPGQASGANVLTF. The full variable domain, in which reference TRBV5-1 and TRBJ2-6 provide the parts outside the CDR3, is KAGVTQTPRYLIKTRGQQVTLSCSPISGHRSVSWYQQTPGQGLQFLFEYFSETQRNKGNFPGRFSGRQFSNSRSEMNVSTLELGDSALYLCASSPGQASGANVLTFGAGSRLTVL.

The chain links TRBV6-4 to TRBJ2-3; 7 bases line up with TRBD2. The CDR3 length is 16 residues. Germline CDR1 reads MRHNA; CDR2 reads SNTAGT. V was pared by 3 bases and J by 2 bases, with 8 bases of the junction left unmatched. The CDR3 DNA reads TGTGCCAGCAGTGATATCCCGGGAGGATTCACAGATACGCAGTATTTT. Translated: CASSDIPGGFTDTQYF.

The chain links TRBV6-5 to TRBJ1-5, with 7 bases identical to TRBD1. V gave up 5 bases and J gave up 4 bases; unmatched junction bases: 5. CDR3 length equals 14 residues. The V gene's germline CDR1 is MNHEY and CDR2 SVGAGI. The DNA of the CDR3 is TGTGCCAGCAGTCCACAGGGGATTAATCAGCCCCAGCATTTT. As protein: CASSPQGINQPQHF.

The chain is built from TRBV19 and TRBJ2-7; no definite D call. The CDR3 length is 12 residues. The germline V and J ends were trimmed by 5 bases and 3 bases, with 8 bases remaining between them. The germline V gene has CDR1 LNHDA and CDR2 SQIVND (reference sequence). The CDR3 DNA follows: TGTGCCAGTAGTCCAGGAATCTACGAGCAGTACTTC. Translated, it gives CASSPGIYEQYF.

This chain uses TRBV21-1 with TRBJ2-7; the table names TRBD1, a call not compared with the DNA. TRBV21-1 is listed as a pseudogene. There are 16 residues in the CDR3. CDR3 sequence (DNA): TGTGCCAGCAGCAAAGCGCCCTCAGGGGGCAATGGCGAGCAGTACTTC. This encodes CASSKAPSGGNGEQYF.

The chain joins TRBV29-1 to TRBJ1-2, with 7 bases lining up with TRBD1. J lost 5 bases, V lost 0 bases, and 12 bases had no gene match. This CDR3 spans 16 amino acids. Germline CDR1 is SQVTM and CDR2 is ANQGSEA. The CDR3 is CSVEDPLTGKGYGYTF. The CDR3 DNA reads TGCAGCGTTGAAGATCCCCTGACAGGGAAAGGGTATGGCTACACCTTC.

The chain combines TRBV7-6 with TRBJ2-2, with TRBD1 matching 9 bases. The trim removed 1 base at V and 5 bases at J, leaving 2 bases unmatched. Germline values: CDR1 SGHVS, CDR2 FNYEAQ. The CDR3 is made up of 15 amino acids. CDR3 DNA sequence: TGTGCCAGCAGCTTAGGGACAGGGGAGACCGGGGAGCTGTTTTTT. Residues: CASSLGTGETGELFF. Full variable domain (rest looked up from reference TRBV7-6 and TRBJ2-2): GAGVSQSPRYKVTKRGQDVALRCDPISGHVSLYWYRQALGQGPEFLTYFNYEAQQDKSGLPNDRFSAERPEGSISTLTIQRTEQRDSAMYRCASSLGTGETGELFFGEGSRLTVL.

The chain uses TRBV10-3 and TRBJ2-2; 10 nucleotides agree with TRBD1. The junction had 17 bases not matched to a gene; V was cut back by 3 bases and J by 4 bases. In germline, CDR1 is ENHRY, CDR2 SYGVKD. The CDR3 is 20 residues long. The CDR3 region has the DNA TGTGCCATCAGTGAACTCGACGAATACTCCGGGACAGGGGTCACCGGGGAGCTGTTTTTT. This translates into CAISELDEYSGTGVTGELFF.

The J gene is TRBJ2-1, the V gene TRBV5-1; D perhaps matches TRBD2 (5 bases). This CDR3 has 14 amino acids. The germline CDR1 and CDR2 sequences are SGHRS and YFSETQ. The V end lost 0 bases, the J end lost 6 bases, and 10 bases lay between the germline ends. In DNA form, the CDR3 reads TGCGCCAGCAGCTTGGGGGGAACTAGCAATGAGCAGTTCTTC. Residues: CASSLGGTSNEQFF.